This entry lists 18 T cell receptor beta chains sequenced from one sample in a study of Ad26.COV2.S vaccination and SARS-CoV-2 variants (dated by TCRdb to about 2021). The meaning of the sample's treatment or condition label: 15 to 20 received Ad26.COV2.S at low or high dose, single or two shots; several received placebo; per-sample allocation not given. Repertoires of vaccine and placebo recipients were sequenced from samples taken on day 63 after the first injection. Libraries were built with the immunoSEQ multiplex PCR assay. As stored in TCRdb, this immuneACCESS dataset retains in-frame rearrangements with V and J assigned. A fraction of the clones does not appear; measured against another copy, unresolved V genes explain less than half of the discrepancy, and the remainder lacks a known reason. The sample table lists some 450,000 clones, about 90% of them with a count of one. The leading ten clones occupy roughly 3.9% of the sample.

The starting material was peripheral blood, obtained in a trial of Ad26.COV2.S vaccine versus placebo. Receptors were obtained from a person between 18 and 65 years old who received the Ad26.COV2.S COVID-19 vaccine or a placebo.

Turning to this clone: The germline gene is not matched at one end of the junction; a read error may be the cause. The rearrangement joins TRBV5-1 to TRBJ2-7; D remains ambiguous. The CDR3 length is 12 residues. CDR1 and CDR2 from the germline V gene are SGHRS and YFSETQ. CDR3: CASSLVSNEQYF. For the CDR3, the DNA is TGCGCCAGCAGCTTGGTCTCCAACGAGCAGTACTTC.

The chain employs TRBV24-1 and TRBJ2-1; 10 bases agree with TRBD2. V trimming: 1 base; J trimming: 10 bases; junction bases outside the gene matches: 27. The length of the CDR3 is 22 residues. Germline CDR1 and CDR2: KGHDR and SFDVKD. CDR3: CATSDFRSQLAGGPSPGGEQFF. The CDR3 bases are TGTGCCACCAGTGATTTTAGGTCCCAGTTAGCGGGAGGACCCTCGCCGGGGGGGGAGCAGTTCTTC.

The rearrangement uses TRBV19 and TRBJ2-2; 7 positions match TRBD1. Germline values: CDR1 LNHDA, CDR2 SQIVND (reference sequence). J was trimmed by 2 bases and V by 3 bases; bases with no gene match: 6. CDR3 length: 16 amino acids. The CDR3 reads CASSIWGTVNTGELFF. CDR3 bases: TGTGCCAGTAGTATTTGGGGGACAGTTAACACCGGGGAGCTGTTTTTT.

V usage is TRBV23-1 and J usage is TRBJ2-7; the D is unclear. TRBV23-1 is sorted into the ORF group, with uncertain function. This CDR3 is built from 15 residues. V dropped 0 bases and J dropped 3 bases, with 12 bases sitting between them. The CDR3 DNA reads TGCGCCAGCAGTCAATCGACCCCCACCTACTACGAGCAGTACTTC. Its translation: CASSQSTPTYYEQYF.

The V call is TRBV5-4, the J call TRBJ2-5, with D maybe TRBD2 (6 bases). The CDR3 spans 13 residues. CDR1 is SGHNT and CDR2 is YYREEE in the germline V gene (reference sequence). V was shortened by 0 bases and J by 9 bases, with 12 bases between the two germline ends. Here the CDR3 DNA reads TGTGCCAGCAGCTTGGACAGACCGGGGGCCCAGTACTTC. As protein: CASSLDRPGAQYF.

This clone came up many times. The chain combines TRBV4-2 with TRBJ2-7; D not certain. The length of the CDR3 is 14 residues. Germline V lookup: CDR1 LGHNA, CDR2 YNFKEQ. Trimming cost V 4 bases and J 0 bases, with 10 bases left between them. CDR3 sequence (DNA): TGTGCCAGCAGCCCAACTTCGAGCTCCTACGAGCAGTACTTC. Its translation is CASSPTSSSYEQYF.

This clone has more than one count but fewer than ten. The chain is built from TRBV2 and TRBJ2-7; D uncertain. The CDR3 has 13 amino acids. The germline V and J ends were trimmed by 3 bases and 3 bases, with 9 bases remaining between them. The germline gives CDR1 SNHLY, CDR2 FYNNEI. This chain's CDR3 is CASSDLFSYEQYF. The CDR3 region has the DNA TGTGCCAGCAGTGACCTCTTTAGCTACGAGCAGTACTTC.

This sequence joins TRBV6-2 or TRBV6-3 and TRBJ2-1; 10 nucleotides agree with TRBD2. V shed 1 base, J shed 9 bases, and the junction held 24 bases outside the gene matches. Germline V gene data show CDR1 as MNHEY and CDR2 as SVGEGT. This CDR3 spans 21 amino acids. The CDR3 sequence: CASSYYGGAGAGGPRAAEQFF. The CDR3 coding sequence is TGTGCCAGCAGTTACTACGGCGGGGCTGGAGCGGGAGGGCCCCGGGCCGCTGAGCAGTTCTTC.

The chain recombines TRBV4-3 with TRBJ1-1; D might be TRBD1 (5 bases). Germline V lookup: CDR1 LGHNA, CDR2 YSLEER. This CDR3 is built from 15 residues. The V end was cut by 3 bases, the J end by 3 bases, with 14 bases between. The CDR3 bases are TGCGCCAGCAGCCAGACAGTCCGGGGGGACACTGAAGCTTTCTTT. This translates into CASSQTVRGDTEAFF.

This clone was detected once. The rearrangement uses TRBV18 and TRBJ1-2; TRBD1 might be the D (5 bases). This CDR3 is 12 amino acids long. CDR1 and CDR2 from the germline V gene are KGHSH and LQKENI. Deletions cut 6 bases from V and 5 bases from J, with 10 bases between. This chain's CDR3 is CASSGGTYGYTF. CDR3 nucleotides: TGTGCCAGCTCGGGGGGGACTTATGGCTACACCTTC.

The chain recombines TRBV12-3 or TRBV12-4 with TRBJ2-5, with D possibly matching TRBD1 (6 bases). This CDR3 has 13 residues. Trimming removed 2 bases from V and 5 bases from J, with 9 bases in between. The CDR3 nucleotides read TGTGCCAGCAGTTTAACAGGGTGGGAGACCCAGTACTTC. Translation gives CASSLTGWETQYF.

The chain employs TRBV6-6 and TRBJ1-1; D gene uncertain. Per germline, CDR1 MNHNY and CDR2 SVGAGI (reference sequence). The V gene lost 6 bases and the J gene lost 3 bases, with 11 bases spanning the gap. CDR3 size: 13 residues. The CDR3 DNA sequence: TGTGCCAGCAGGGACTTTCGGGACACTGAAGCTTTCTTT. It yields the protein CASRDFRDTEAFF.

The chain's CDR3 is CASSLSIQGARSNQPQHF. In DNA, the CDR3 is TGTGCCAGCAGCTTGTCCATCCAGGGGGCGCGGAGCAATCAGCCCCAGCATTTT. V is TRBV5-8 and J is TRBJ1-5; 8 bases are shared with TRBD1. Trimming at V came to 1 base and at J to 1 base, leaving 10 bases not matched to a gene. Germline V gene lookup returns CDR1 SGHTS and CDR2 YDEGEE. The CDR3 consists of 18 residues. Together with reference TRBV5-8 and TRBJ1-5, the CDR3 gives the full variable domain: EAGVTQSPTHLIKTRGQQATLRCSPISGHTSVYWYQQALGLGLQFLLWYDEGEERNRGNFPPRFSGRQFPNYSSELNVNALELEDSALYLCASSLSIQGARSNQPQHFGDGTRLSIL.

A single count supports this clone. The chain recombines TRBV30 with TRBJ2-5; possibly TRBD2 for D (5 bases). CDR3 length: 14 residues. The germline gives CDR1 GTSNPN, CDR2 SVGIG (reference sequence). Trimming removed 0 bases at V and 5 bases at J, with 13 bases between. DNA of the CDR3: TGTGCCTGGAGTGTTCAAGCGACTACCGAGACCCAGTACTTC. Encoded protein: CAWSVQATTETQYF.

The chain uses TRBV19 and TRBJ2-3; no clear D gene. V was shortened by 3 bases and J by 5 bases, with 6 bases between the two germline ends. The germline gives CDR1 LNHDA, CDR2 SQIVND (reference sequence). This CDR3 is built from 12 residues. CDR3 loop: CASSISRDTQYF. The CDR3 DNA follows: TGTGCCAGTAGTATTTCCAGAGATACGCAGTATTTT.

The gene calls are TRBV29-1 and TRBJ2-7; perhaps TRBD1 as D (5 bases). Trimming shortened V by 1 base and J by 3 bases, and 10 bases separated the two germline ends. CDR1 and CDR2 (germline): SQVTM, ANQGSEA. The length of the CDR3 is 13 residues. The CDR3 region is CSVEGQSRYEQYF. The DNA of the CDR3 is TGCAGCGTTGAAGGACAGAGTCGCTACGAGCAGTACTTC.

This chain uses TRBV7-8 with TRBJ2-5; TRBD2 might be the D (5 bases). V lost 0 bases and J 5 bases, leaving 16 bases between the germline ends. From germline, CDR1 is SGHVS and CDR2 FQNEAQ. CDR3 length: 16 amino acids. CDR3 nucleotide sequence: TGTGCCAGCAGCTTAGCGGCCCCTAGCCCGCAGGAGACCCAGTACTTC. It yields the protein CASSLAAPSPQETQYF. Combining the CDR3 with reference TRBV7-8 and TRBJ2-5 gives the whole variable domain GAGVSQSPRYKVAKRGQDVALRCDPISGHVSLFWYQQALGQGPEFLTYFQNEAQLDKSGLPSDRFFAERPEGSVSTLKIQRTQQEDSAVYLCASSLAAPSPQETQYFGPGTRLLVL.

In this sample, this clone turned up once. The gene calls are TRBV6-6 and TRBJ2-5; weak D call: TRBD2 (6 bases). The germline V gene has CDR1 MNHNY and CDR2 SVGAGI (reference sequence). The CDR3 has 14 amino acids. Trimming stripped 5 bases from V and 7 bases from J, with 17 bases between. Here the CDR3 reads CASSPLGGVGTQYF. CDR3 bases: TGTGCCAGCAGTCCCTTAGGAGGGGTGGGGACCCAGTACTTC.